The 5 T cell receptor beta chains below all came from one sample that was sequenced in a study of post-analysis software for immune sequencing data. Unique molecular identifiers were built into the TCR beta cDNA libraries. TCRdb re-called the PCR reads through MiXCR, storing one row per CDR3 protein. The sample holds approximately 770,000 distinct CDR3 sequences, about 43% seen once. The antigens for these receptors are not known. Points from the study as a whole: TRBV5-6, TRBV5-1 and TRBV20-1 were among 4 or 5 TRBV segments more frequent in patients than controls.

The specimen sequenced was blood. The receptors shown here come from a girl aged 5-17 years with multiple sclerosis.

The chain has TRBV27 and TRBJ2-1, with D hard to call. Between the trimmed V and J ends, which lost 3 bases and 4 bases, there was a span of 13 bases. This CDR3 has 15 residues. Germline values: CDR1 MNHEY, CDR2 SMNVEV (reference sequence). CDR3 amino acids: CASSFGLPGYNEQFF. In DNA, the CDR3 is TGTGCCAGCAGTTTCGGGCTTCCCGGGTACAATGAGCAGTTCTTC.

The CDR3 DNA reads as TGTGCCAGCAGTTTTGAGGGACTAGCGGGGAGATACACCGGGGAGCTGTTTTTT. This gives the protein CASSFEGLAGRYTGELFF. The chain has TRBV28 and TRBJ2-2; 13 bases align to TRBD2. There are 18 residues in the CDR3. Germline V gives CDR1 MDHEN, CDR2 SYDVKM. The V segment lost 3 bases and the J segment 3 bases; nucleotides outside the gene matches: 7.

The table lists this clonotype with a few counts. The V call is TRBV12-3 or TRBV12-4, the J call TRBJ2-7, with D hard to call. The CDR3 spans 11 residues. The germline V and J ends were trimmed by 6 bases and 10 bases, with 13 bases remaining between them. CDR3 protein: CASSPSGPQYF. CDR3 in DNA: TGTGCCAGCAGCCCCTCTGGGCCCCAGTACTTC.

In this sample, this clonotype turned up a few times. In nucleotides, the CDR3 is TGTGCCAGCAGTTTGGCCCGGGTTTATGGCTACACCTTC. Amino acids: CASSLARVYGYTF. The rearrangement joins TRBV12-3 or TRBV12-4 to TRBJ1-2; D gene uncertain. This CDR3 contains 13 residues. V lost 3 bases to trimming and J lost 5 bases, with 10 bases between them.

This clonotype was counted only a few times. The V gene is TRBV29-1, the J gene TRBJ2-1, with a possible D match to TRBD2 (5 bases). CDR3 length equals 16 residues. Trimming removed 4 bases at V and 5 bases at J, with 21 bases between. From germline, CDR1 is SQVTM and CDR2 ANQGSEA. CDR3 bases: TGCAGCGTTGGAGGTTCTAAATTCGGGAAGGACAATGAGCAGTTCTTC. It is translated as CSVGGSKFGKDNEQFF.